The 26 T cell receptor beta chains given below trace back to one sample, sequenced in a study of blood T cell repertoires in COVID-19. The data were produced by immunoSEQ multiplex PCR, yet TCRdb's version contains in-frame clones alone and is incomplete. The sample lists about 180,000 clones, approximately 84% occurring once. The material sequenced was PBMCs or T cells enriched from blood (not recorded which). The source of these receptors is a human donor with acute COVID-19. The donor label of this sample is uncertain.

The CDR3 DNA is TGTGCCAGCAGCTCGACAGGACAAGAGACCCAGTACTTC. Translating gives CASSSTGQETQYF. This chain uses TRBV5-4 with TRBJ2-5; tentative D call: TRBD1 (6 bases). CDR3 length: 13 amino acids. Germline loops: CDR1 SGHNT, CDR2 YYREEE (reference sequence). V lost 3 bases to trimming and J lost 2 bases, with 8 bases between them. The full variable domain, rest sourced from reference TRBV5-4 and TRBJ2-5, is ETGVTQSPTHLIKTRGQQVTLRCSSQSGHNTVSWYQQALGQGPQFIFQYYREEENGRGNFPPRFSGLQFPNYSSELNVNALELDDSALYLCASSSTGQETQYFGPGTRLLVL.

This rearrangement joins TRBV7-9 to TRBJ2-3; 7 bases are a match to TRBD1. The CDR3 runs 16 residues. The germline gives CDR1 SEHNR, CDR2 FQNEAQ (reference sequence). J gave up 0 bases and V 5 bases, and 8 bases lay outside the gene matches. The CDR3: CASSQQGRPSTDTQYF. CDR3 coding DNA: TGTGCCAGCAGCCAACAGGGGAGACCTAGCACAGATACGCAGTATTTT.

The sample holds a few counts of this clone. V gene TRBV10-3 combines with J gene TRBJ1-2; 8 bases fit TRBD1. The ends lost 4 bases at V and 8 bases at J; junction bases unmatched: 6. The CDR3 contains 13 residues. From germline, CDR1 is ENHRY and CDR2 SYGVKD. CDR3 sequence: CAISVDRARGYTF. In DNA form, the CDR3 reads TGTGCCATCAGTGTGGACAGGGCTAGGGGCTACACCTTC.

This clone showed up just once. V is TRBV11-2 and J is TRBJ1-1; TRBD1 agrees at 8 bases. The germline V gene has CDR1 SGHAT and CDR2 FQNNGV. The CDR3 is 16 amino acids. The V segment lost 5 bases and the J segment 1 base; nucleotides outside the gene matches: 9. CDR3 DNA: TGTGCCAGCAGCACACGCGCAGGGGGCGGGAACACTGAAGCTTTCTTT. It codes for CASSTRAGGGNTEAFF.

V is TRBV19 and J is TRBJ2-5, with TRBD2 matching over 7 bases. The germline V gene encodes CDR1 LNHDA and CDR2 SQIVND (reference sequence). The trim removed 1 base at V and 1 base at J, leaving 6 bases unmatched. The CDR3 consists of 16 residues. The CDR3 DNA reads TGTGCCAGTAGTATAGGGGCGGGGGACGGCCAAGAGACCCAGTACTTC. Protein sequence: CASSIGAGDGQETQYF.

The rearrangement links TRBV18 to TRBJ1-6, with unresolved D. V was trimmed by 0 bases and J by 7 bases, leaving 7 bases between them. The CDR3 runs 14 residues. From germline, CDR1 is KGHSH and CDR2 LQKENI. CDR3: CASSPPTVNSPLHF. The CDR3, as DNA: TGTGCCAGCTCACCACCTACAGTAAATTCACCCCTCCACTTT.

The J gene is TRBJ2-5, the V gene TRBV5-1; 8 nucleotides align to TRBD2. Germline V gives CDR1 SGHRS, CDR2 YFSETQ. CDR3 size: 18 residues. Trimming removed 4 bases from V and 5 bases from J; junction bases left unmatched: 19. The CDR3 spells CASSRAGAGVSVKETQYF. The CDR3 bases are TGCGCCAGCAGCCGGGCGGGAGCGGGGGTATCAGTGAAGGAGACCCAGTACTTC.

V and J are TRBV4-2 and TRBJ1-5; 8 nucleotides line up with TRBD1. Germline-derived CDR1 and CDR2 are LGHNA and YNFKEQ. The trim removed 0 bases at V and 4 bases at J, leaving 5 bases unmatched. The CDR3 is made up of 16 amino acids. CDR3 sequence (DNA): TGTGCCAGCAGCCAAGACCCGAACAGGGGGAATCAGCCCCAGCATTTT. This codes for CASSQDPNRGNQPQHF.

The chain recombines TRBV30 with TRBJ1-1, with TRBD1 as a possible D gene (5 bases). The length of the CDR3 is 15 residues. Germline loops: CDR1 GTSNPN, CDR2 SVGIG (reference sequence). V was shortened by 2 bases and J by 4 bases, with 17 bases between the two germline ends. The CDR3 bases are TGTGCCTGGAGTCTCCGGGGGGTTTTAATCACTGAAGCTTTCTTT. It specifies CAWSLRGVLITEAFF. Filled out from reference TRBV30 and TRBJ1-1, the complete variable domain reads SQTIHQWPATLVQPVGSPLSLECTVEGTSNPNLYWYRQAAGRGLQLLFYSVGIGQISSEVPQNLSASRPQDRQFILSSKKLLLSDSGFYLCAWSLRGVLITEAFFGQGTRLTVV.

The chain has TRBV19 and TRBJ1-5; 8 positions agree with TRBD1. J lost 2 bases, V lost 5 bases, and 5 bases had no gene match. Germline CDR1 and CDR2: LNHDA and SQIVND (reference sequence). The CDR3 extends over 15 amino acids. The CDR3 sequence is CASSAQGAGNQPQHF. CDR3 in DNA: TGTGCCAGTAGTGCCCAGGGGGCGGGCAATCAGCCCCAGCATTTT.

V is TRBV6-1 and J is TRBJ1-4; TRBD1 is a possible D gene (6 bases). The CDR3 is made up of 15 amino acids. The V end lost 0 bases, the J end lost 5 bases, and 10 bases lay between the germline ends. Germline CDR1 is MNHNS and CDR2 is SASEGT. For the CDR3, the DNA is TGTGCCAGCAGTGAAGCCGGGGGGCGGAATGAAAAACTGTTTTTT. Translation: CASSEAGGRNEKLFF.

V usage is TRBV10-3 and J usage is TRBJ2-7; D gene unclear. From germline, CDR1 is ENHRY and CDR2 SYGVKD. The CDR3 has 13 residues. The V end was cut by 11 bases, the J end by 1 base, with 15 bases between. This CDR3 reads CAPPRKRSYEQYF. CDR3 nucleotide sequence: TGTGCCCCCCCCAGGAAACGTTCCTACGAGCAGTACTTC.

This clone showed up just once. This chain uses TRBV10-3 with TRBJ1-2; 7 bases are shared with TRBD1. J gave up 4 bases and V 3 bases, and 5 bases lay outside the gene matches. In germline, CDR1 is ENHRY, CDR2 SYGVKD. The CDR3 sequence is 14 residues long. Here the CDR3 DNA reads TGTGCCATCAGTGAAGTCCGGGACAGCTATGGCTACACCTTC. This gives the protein CAISEVRDSYGYTF.

This clone was seen only once. V and J are TRBV27 and TRBJ2-7, with unresolved D. Trimming stripped 6 bases from V and 2 bases from J, with 14 bases between. This CDR3 has 14 amino acids. Germline assignment: CDR1 MNHEY and CDR2 SMNVEV (reference sequence). The CDR3: CASSLLEAPYEQYF. The CDR3 nucleotides are TGTGCCAGCAGCCTCCTCGAGGCCCCCTACGAGCAGTACTTC.

In this sample, this clone turned up once. The chain combines TRBV13 with TRBJ2-7, with D possibly TRBD1 on 6 matching bases. V was trimmed by 8 bases and J by 3 bases, leaving 20 bases between them. This CDR3 has 15 amino acids. Per the germline V gene, CDR1 is PRHDT and CDR2 is FYEKMQ (reference sequence). The CDR3 spells CASLPFPGAVYEQYF. CDR3 coding DNA: TGTGCCAGCCTCCCCTTCCCAGGGGCGGTCTACGAGCAGTACTTC.

The chain carries TRBV5-1 and TRBJ2-3, with D perhaps TRBD1 (5 bases). This CDR3 region has 17 residues. Trimming left V 4 bases short and J 3 bases short, with 21 bases between. Germline loops: CDR1 SGHRS, CDR2 YFSETQ. In nucleotides, the CDR3 is TGCGCCAGCAGCCCTCAGGGCCGACCCCTCGGGACAGATACGCAGTATTTT. Translating gives CASSPQGRPLGTDTQYF.

The chain joins TRBV6-5 to TRBJ1-1; a weak D match, TRBD1 (5 bases). The germline V gene has CDR1 MNHEY and CDR2 SVGAGI. V dropped 2 bases and J dropped 10 bases, with 20 bases sitting between them. This CDR3 region has 15 residues. In DNA, the CDR3 is TGTGCCAGCAGTTACCTAGACAGCTCACCACTGGGAGCTTTCTTT. As protein: CASSYLDSSPLGAFF.

This chain connects TRBV7-2 to TRBJ2-5; TRBD2 agrees at 10 bases. The V gene end was trimmed by 3 bases and the J gene end by 5 bases; junction bases not matched to a gene: 6. The CDR3 is 15 residues long. CDR1 and CDR2 (germline): SGHTA, FQGNSA. In DNA form, the CDR3 reads TGTGCCAGCAGCTTCGACGGGACTAGCGTCGAGACCCAGTACTTC. Translated: CASSFDGTSVETQYF.

This chain joins TRBV19 and TRBJ1-1; D gene unclear. The germline V gene encodes CDR1 LNHDA and CDR2 SQIVND (reference sequence). V gave up 3 bases and J gave up 0 bases, with 5 bases separating them. The CDR3 length is 13 residues. The CDR3 bases are TGTGCCAGTAGTATCGGGGTGAACACTGAAGCTTTCTTT. Translation: CASSIGVNTEAFF.

The chain has TRBV30 and TRBJ1-3; perhaps TRBD1 as D (5 bases). The CDR3 contains 13 residues. Germline V gene lookup returns CDR1 GTSNPN and CDR2 SVGIG (reference sequence). Trimming left V 4 bases short and J 5 bases short, with 12 bases between. The CDR3 DNA follows: TGTGCCTGGATATCCAGGGCAAGAAACACCATATATTTT. Its translation: CAWISRARNTIYF.

The chain joins TRBV5-5 to TRBJ1-3; TRBD1 aligns across 7 bases. Losses at the gene ends were 1 base for V and 4 bases for J; bases not matched to a gene: 5. Germline CDR1 reads SGHKS; CDR2 reads YYEKEE (reference sequence). The CDR3 runs to 15 residues. The DNA of the CDR3 is TGTGCCAGCAGCTTGAGAGGGGGCGAAGGAAACACCATATATTTT. Translating it yields CASSLRGGEGNTIYF.

Concerning this clone itself: This specimen includes other DNA sequences encoding the same CDR3. The chain employs TRBV6-5 and TRBJ1-1; D is perhaps TRBD1 (6 bases). This CDR3 has 14 amino acids. In germline, CDR1 is MNHEY, CDR2 SVGAGI. With 2 bases removed from V and 1 base from J, the gap between germline ends came to 8 bases. The CDR3 sequence is CASSYDRRNTEAFF. The DNA of the CDR3 is TGTGCCAGCAGTTACGACAGGCGGAACACTGAAGCTTTCTTT.

V usage is TRBV6-6 and J usage is TRBJ1-2; D is unresolved. CDR1 and CDR2 (germline): MNHNY, SVGAGI (reference sequence). This CDR3 contains 12 residues. The V end was cut by 6 bases, the J end by 8 bases, with 13 bases between. Written as DNA, the CDR3 is TGTGCCAGCAGCGCCTCTAGTTGGGGCTACACCTTC. Protein sequence: CASSASSWGYTF.

The chain links TRBV11-2 to TRBJ2-1; 8 nucleotides match TRBD2. The CDR3 sequence is 14 residues long. The germline V gene encodes CDR1 SGHAT and CDR2 FQNNGV. The ends lost 5 bases at V and 7 bases at J; junction bases unmatched: 7. CDR3 DNA: TGTGCCAGCAGCGCGGACACGGGAGGGAATGAGCAGTTCTTC. Translating gives CASSADTGGNEQFF.

The J gene is TRBJ1-5, the V gene TRBV30; the D gene is possibly TRBD1 (6 bases). The length of the CDR3 is 14 residues. Trimming removed 1 base from V and 8 bases from J, with 15 bases in between. Germline values: CDR1 GTSNPN, CDR2 SVGIG (reference sequence). The CDR3 region is CAWSEGTWVEPQHF. In nucleotides, the CDR3 is TGTGCCTGGAGTGAAGGGACATGGGTTGAGCCCCAGCATTTT.

The V and J genes are TRBV5-5 and TRBJ1-4; D perhaps matches TRBD1 (6 bases). The CDR3 is 15 residues long. V lost 0 bases and J lost 7, with 13 bases in between. CDR1 is SGHKS, CDR2 YYEKEE, per germline (reference sequence). The CDR3 here is CASSLGGLRREKLFF. The DNA of the CDR3 is TGTGCCAGCAGCTTGGGGGGGCTCCGCCGTGAAAAACTGTTTTTT.